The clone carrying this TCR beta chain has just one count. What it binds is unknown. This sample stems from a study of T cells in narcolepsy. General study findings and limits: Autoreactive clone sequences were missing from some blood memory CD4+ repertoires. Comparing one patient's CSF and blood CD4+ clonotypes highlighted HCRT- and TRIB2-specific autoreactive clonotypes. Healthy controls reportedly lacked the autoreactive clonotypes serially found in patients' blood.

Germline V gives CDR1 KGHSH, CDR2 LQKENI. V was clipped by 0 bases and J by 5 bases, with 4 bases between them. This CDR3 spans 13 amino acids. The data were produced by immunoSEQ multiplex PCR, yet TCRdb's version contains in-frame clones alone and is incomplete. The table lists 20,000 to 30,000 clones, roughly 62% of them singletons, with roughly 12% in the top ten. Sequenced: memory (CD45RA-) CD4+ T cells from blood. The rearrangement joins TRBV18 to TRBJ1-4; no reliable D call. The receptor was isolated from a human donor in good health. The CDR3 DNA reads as TGTGCCAGCTCACCACCGGGGAATGAAAAACTGTTTTTT. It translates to CASSPPGNEKLFF. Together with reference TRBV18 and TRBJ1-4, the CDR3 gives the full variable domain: NAGVMQNPRHLVRRRGQEARLRCSPMKGHSHVYWYRQLPEEGLKFMVYLQKENIIDESGMPKERFSAEFPKEGPSILRIQQVVRGDSAAYFCASSPPGNEKLFFGSGTQLSVL.